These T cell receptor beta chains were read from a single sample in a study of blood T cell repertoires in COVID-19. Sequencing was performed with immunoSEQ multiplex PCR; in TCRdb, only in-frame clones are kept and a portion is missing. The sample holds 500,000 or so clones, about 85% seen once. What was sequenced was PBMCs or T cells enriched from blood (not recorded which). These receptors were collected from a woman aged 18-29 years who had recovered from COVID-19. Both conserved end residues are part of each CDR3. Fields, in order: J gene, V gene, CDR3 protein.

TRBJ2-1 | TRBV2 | CASSRRDLSYNEQFF
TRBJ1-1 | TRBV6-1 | CASSEWQNTEAFF
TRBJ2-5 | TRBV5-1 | CASSLGLWTGEETQYF
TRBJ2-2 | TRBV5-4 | CASSKGQLNTGELFF
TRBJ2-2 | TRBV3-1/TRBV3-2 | CASSQENRVDKRATGELFF
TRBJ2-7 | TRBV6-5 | CASRPYRGAYEQYF
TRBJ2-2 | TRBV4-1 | CASSQGLAGWANTGELFF
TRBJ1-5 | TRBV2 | CASRISPQGINQPQHF
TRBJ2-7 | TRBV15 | CATSTSVRRVRERPYEQYF
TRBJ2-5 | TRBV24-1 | CATSGVGQGVETQYF
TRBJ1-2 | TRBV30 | CAWSRSYGYTF
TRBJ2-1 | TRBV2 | CASSVSFSYNEQFF
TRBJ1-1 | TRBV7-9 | CASSLIGAKGYTEAFF
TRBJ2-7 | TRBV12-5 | CASGYSSYEQYF
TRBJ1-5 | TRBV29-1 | CSYSYTGGQPQHF
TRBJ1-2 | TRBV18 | CASSPSAAGENGYTF